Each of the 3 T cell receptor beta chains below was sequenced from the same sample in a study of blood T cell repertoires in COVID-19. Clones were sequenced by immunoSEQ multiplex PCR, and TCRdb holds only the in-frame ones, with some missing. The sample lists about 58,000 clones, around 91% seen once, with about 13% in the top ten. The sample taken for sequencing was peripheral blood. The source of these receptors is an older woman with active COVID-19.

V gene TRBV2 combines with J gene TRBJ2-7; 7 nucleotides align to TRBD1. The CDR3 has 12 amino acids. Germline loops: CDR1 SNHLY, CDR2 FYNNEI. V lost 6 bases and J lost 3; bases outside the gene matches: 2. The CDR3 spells CASRRQGYEQYF. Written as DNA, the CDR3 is TGTGCCAGCAGGAGACAGGGCTACGAGCAGTACTTC.

The DNA for the CDR3 is TGTGCCAGCAGCCGAGGAATTATGAACACTGAAGCTTTCTTT. Protein product: CASSRGIMNTEAFF. The gene calls are TRBV7-9 and TRBJ1-1, with D unclear. Trimming left V 5 bases short and J 0 bases short, with 10 bases between. The CDR3 has 14 residues. Germline CDR1 and CDR2: SEHNR and FQNEAQ (reference sequence).

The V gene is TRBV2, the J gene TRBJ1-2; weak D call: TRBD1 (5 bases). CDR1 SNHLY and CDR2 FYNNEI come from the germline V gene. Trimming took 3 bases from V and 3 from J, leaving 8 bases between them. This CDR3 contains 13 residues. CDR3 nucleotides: TGTGCCAGCAGTGACAGGGAGGACTATGGCTACACCTTC. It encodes CASSDREDYGYTF.